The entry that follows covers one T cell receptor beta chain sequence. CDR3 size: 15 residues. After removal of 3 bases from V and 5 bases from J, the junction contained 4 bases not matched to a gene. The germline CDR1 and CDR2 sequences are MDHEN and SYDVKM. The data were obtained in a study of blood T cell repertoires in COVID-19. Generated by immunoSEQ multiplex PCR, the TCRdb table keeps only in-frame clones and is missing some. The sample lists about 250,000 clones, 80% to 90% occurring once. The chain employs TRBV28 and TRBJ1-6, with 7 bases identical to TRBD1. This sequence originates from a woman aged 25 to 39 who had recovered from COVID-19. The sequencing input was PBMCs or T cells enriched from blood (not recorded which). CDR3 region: CASSFVGGNNSPLHF. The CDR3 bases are TGTGCCAGCAGTTTTGTAGGGGGCAATAATTCACCCCTCCACTTT.